Sequencing of this T cell receptor (beta chain) was carried out in a study of beta chain features in type 1 diabetes. The entirety of the isolated RNA underwent reverse transcription, so expressed TCRB transcripts were sequenced. The table came from immunoSEQ multiplex PCR; TCRdb's copy has only in-frame clones and leaves some out. The data show some 290,000 clones, with 13% to 15% seen just once and 0.015% to 0.02% held by the top ten. V shed 4 bases and J 0 bases; nucleotides not matched to a gene: 7. This CDR3 comprises 16 residues. Germline V gene lookup returns CDR1 SGDLS and CDR2 YYNGEE. Study-wide results and limits: TCRB CDR3 length was moderately but significantly reduced in all four CD4+ subsets of Type 1 diabetes patients. Compared with healthy donors, patients appeared to share more similar naive, central memory and regulatory TCRB repertoires.

Approximately 100 mL of blood, on average, came from one heparinised draw per donor. Comments on this clone: Its antigen is currently unknown.

This sequence was found in a man in his thirties or forties with type 1 diabetes. Sequenced material: naive CD4+ T cells from blood. This rearrangement joins TRBV9 to TRBJ2-7, with 10 positions matching TRBD2. The CDR3, as DNA: TGTGCCAGCAGCCCACTTAGCGGGAGGAGCTCCTACGAGCAGTACTTC. Translating gives CASSPLSGRSSYEQYF.